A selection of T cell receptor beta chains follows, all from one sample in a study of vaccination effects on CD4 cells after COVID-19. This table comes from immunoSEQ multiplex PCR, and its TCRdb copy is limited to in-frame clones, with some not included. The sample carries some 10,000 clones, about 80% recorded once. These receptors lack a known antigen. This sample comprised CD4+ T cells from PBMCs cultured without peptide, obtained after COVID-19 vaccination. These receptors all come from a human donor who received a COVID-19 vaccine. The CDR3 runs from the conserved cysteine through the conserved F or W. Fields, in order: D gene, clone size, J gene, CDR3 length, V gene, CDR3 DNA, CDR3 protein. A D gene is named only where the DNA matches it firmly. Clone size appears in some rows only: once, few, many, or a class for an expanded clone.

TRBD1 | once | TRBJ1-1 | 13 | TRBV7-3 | TGTGCCAGCAGCCTCCAGGGGGGTGGTAGGGCTTTCTTT | CASSLQGGGRAFF
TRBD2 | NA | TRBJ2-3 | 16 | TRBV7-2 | TGTGCCAGCAGCCAAATAGCGGGAACGGGAACGGGGGCTCAGTATTTT | CASSQIAGTGTGAQYF
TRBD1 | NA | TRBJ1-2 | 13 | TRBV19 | TGTGCCAGTAGACCGGGACAGTCGAATGGCTACACCTTC | CASRPGQSNGYTF
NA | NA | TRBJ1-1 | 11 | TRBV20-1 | TGCAGTGCTGCCACGGACCTTGAAGCTTTCTTT | CSAATDLEAFF
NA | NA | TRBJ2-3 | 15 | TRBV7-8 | TGTGCCAGCAGCCCTCGGGAGCCGGGCACAGATACGCAGTATTTT | CASSPREPGTDTQYF
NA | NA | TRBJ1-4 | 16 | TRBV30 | TGTGCCTGGAGTGTAGGAGTGACAGGAATTAATGAAAAACTGTTTTTT | CAWSVGVTGINEKLFF
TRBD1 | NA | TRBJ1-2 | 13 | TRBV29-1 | TGCAGCGGACTAATCCGAGACAGGGGGGGCTACACCTTC | CSGLIRDRGGYTF
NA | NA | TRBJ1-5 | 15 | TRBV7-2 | TGTGCCAGCAGCTCCGTCAGACAGGGCAATCAGCCCCAGCATTTT | CASSSVRQGNQPQHF
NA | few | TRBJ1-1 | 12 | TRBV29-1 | TGCGGTTCGGGATCAGGGGTATTTGAAGCTTTCTTT | CGSGSGVFEAFF
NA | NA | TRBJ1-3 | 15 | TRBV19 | TGTGCCAGTAGTATCGTAGCGGGCGCTGGAAACACCATATATTTT | CASSIVAGAGNTIYF
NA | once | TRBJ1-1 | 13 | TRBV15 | TGTGCCACCAGCAGAGATCTAGGCACTGAAGCTTTCTTT | CATSRDLGTEAFF
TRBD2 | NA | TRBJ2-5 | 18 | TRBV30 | TGTGCCTGGAGTTGGGGGGTTAGCGGGGTTCCAGGGCAAGAGACCCAGTACTTC | CAWSWGVSGVPGQETQYF
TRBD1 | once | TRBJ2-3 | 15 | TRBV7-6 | TGTGCCAGCAGCTCATCCGGGACAGAGACAGATACGCAGTATTTT | CASSSSGTETDTQYF
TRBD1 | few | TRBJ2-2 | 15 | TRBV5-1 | TGCGCCAGCAGCTTGTTCCAGGGGGCGTCCGGGGAGCTGTTTTTT | CASSLFQGASGELFF
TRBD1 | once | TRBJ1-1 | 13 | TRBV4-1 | TGCGCCAGCCAAGGGACAGAGAACACTGAAGCTTTCTTT | CASQGTENTEAFF
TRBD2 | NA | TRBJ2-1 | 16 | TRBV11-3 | TGTGCCAGCAGCTTAGGGGGTAGCGGGAGAATTGATGAGCAGTTCTTC | CASSLGGSGRIDEQFF
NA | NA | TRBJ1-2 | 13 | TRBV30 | TGTGCCTGGAGTGTTATAGCGGAGTATGGCTACACCTTC | CAWSVIAEYGYTF
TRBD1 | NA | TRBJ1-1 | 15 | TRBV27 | TGTGCCAGCAGTTTACGGGACAGGGAGAACACTGAAGCTTTCTTT | CASSLRDRENTEAFF
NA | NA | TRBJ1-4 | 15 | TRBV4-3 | TGCGCCAGCAGCCACAGATTTGCAACTAATGAAAAACTGTTTTTT | CASSHRFATNEKLFF
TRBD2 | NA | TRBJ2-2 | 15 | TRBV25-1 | TGTGCCAGCAGTCGAGCGGGAACGAACACCGGGGAGCTGTTTTTT | CASSRAGTNTGELFF
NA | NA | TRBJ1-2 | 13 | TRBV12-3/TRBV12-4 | TGTGCCAGCAGTTTAGTCCCGACGGATGGCTACACCTTC | CASSLVPTDGYTF
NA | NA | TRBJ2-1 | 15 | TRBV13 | TGTGCCAGCAGCCGCCCCCGGGGTACCCACAATGAGCAGTTCTTC | CASSRPRGTHNEQFF
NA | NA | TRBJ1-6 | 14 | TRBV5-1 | TGCGCCAGCAGCTCCGGGGGGGGGAATTCACCCCTCCACTTT | CASSSGGGNSPLHF
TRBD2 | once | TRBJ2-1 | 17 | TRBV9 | TGTGCCAGCAGCCCCAGGAGCGGGGGGGCCTCTGGCAATGAGCAGTTCTTC | CASSPRSGGASGNEQFF
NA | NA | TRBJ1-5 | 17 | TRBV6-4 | TGTGCCAGCAGTGACCCTGCCGGGGGCGAGTGCAATCAGCCCCAGCATTTT | CASSDPAGGECNQPQHF
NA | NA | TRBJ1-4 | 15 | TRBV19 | TGTGCCAGTAGCCCACTCCGGGACACCCCCGAAAAACTGTTTTTT | CASSPLRDTPEKLFF
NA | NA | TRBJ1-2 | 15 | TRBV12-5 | TGTGCTAGTGGTTTGGAGGCGTTGCAGTCCTATGGCTACACCTTC | CASGLEALQSYGYTF
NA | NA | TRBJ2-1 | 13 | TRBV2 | TGTGCCAGCACAGACGCGGGCTACAATGAGCAGTTCTTC | CASTDAGYNEQFF
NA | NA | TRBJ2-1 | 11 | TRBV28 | TGTGCCAGCAGTTCGGAATCCGAGCAGTTCTTC | CASSSESEQFF
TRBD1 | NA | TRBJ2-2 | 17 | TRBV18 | TGTGCCAGCTCACCACCCTCCGGGACAGGGGTAGCCGGGGAGCTGTTTTTT | CASSPPSGTGVAGELFF
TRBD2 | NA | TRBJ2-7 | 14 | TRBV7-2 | TGTGCCAGCAGCCCAGCGGGAGGGCCGCGAGAGCAGTACTTC | CASSPAGGPREQYF
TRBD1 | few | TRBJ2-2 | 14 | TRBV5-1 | TGCGCCAGCAACCCGGGACAGTTAGACGGGGAGCTGTTTTTT | CASNPGQLDGELFF
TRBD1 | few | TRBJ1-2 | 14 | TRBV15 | TGTGCCACCAGCAGAGACCAGGGGGCTAAGGGCTACACCTTC | CATSRDQGAKGYTF
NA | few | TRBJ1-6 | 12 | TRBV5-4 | TGTGCCAGCAGTTGGGACAATTCACCCCTCCACTTT | CASSWDNSPLHF
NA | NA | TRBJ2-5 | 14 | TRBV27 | TGTGCCAGCAGCCGTAGCAGGGTAGAGGAGACCCAGTACTTC | CASSRSRVEETQYF
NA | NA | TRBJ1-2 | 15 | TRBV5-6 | TGTGCCAGCAGCTTGGGACCCAGGGCTAGCTATGGCTACACCTTC | CASSLGPRASYGYTF
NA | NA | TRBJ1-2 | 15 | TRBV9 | TGTGCCAGCAGCGTAGCTGTAGGGGCCGTTTATGGCTACACCTTC | CASSVAVGAVYGYTF
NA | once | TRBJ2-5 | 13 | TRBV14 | TGTGCCAGCAGCAATTATTTGGGAGAGACCCAGTACTTC | CASSNYLGETQYF
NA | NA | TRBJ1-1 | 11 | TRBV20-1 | TGCAGTGCTGGTGACAGATTTGAAGCTTTCTTT | CSAGDRFEAFF
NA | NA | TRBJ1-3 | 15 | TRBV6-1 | TGTGCCAGCAGTGAGGGACAAGGCTCTGGAAACACCATATATTTT | CASSEGQGSGNTIYF
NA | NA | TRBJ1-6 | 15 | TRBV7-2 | TGTGCCAGCAGCCCTGGGCAGGGACTTTATAGGGCCCTCCACTTT | CASSPGQGLYRALHF